The clone carrying this T cell receptor (beta chain) has just a few counts. This sample's time point: sample taken at primary tumor resection. Patients with untreated early-stage non-small cell lung cancer, numbering 72, were the donors. Sequencing of whole RNA from tumor, nontumor lung or frozen PBMC involved no sorting. This specimen comes from a study of spatial heterogeneity in lung cancer. Every individual TCR cDNA molecule carried its own unique molecular identifier, which allowed correction of PCR and sequencing errors. MiXCR, applied by TCRdb to the 5' RACE reads, yields one record per CDR3 protein. The sample lists under 40,000 distinct CDR3 sequences; roughly 5.4% were seen once. The CDR3 is 15 residues long. Germline V gives CDR1 KGHSH, CDR2 LQKENI. With 3 bases removed from V and 0 bases from J, the gap between germline ends came to 6 bases.

This clonotype was obtained from a female donor with early-stage non-small cell lung cancer. The V gene is TRBV18, the J gene TRBJ2-6; unclear D gene. The material was PBMCs, obtained at surgery. The DNA of the CDR3 is TGTGCCAGCTCACCTCCCAACTCTGGGGCCAACGTCCTGACTTTC. Translated, it gives CASSPPNSGANVLTF. Filled out from reference TRBV18 and TRBJ2-6, the complete variable domain reads NAGVMQNPRHLVRRRGQEARLRCSPMKGHSHVYWYRQLPEEGLKFMVYLQKENIIDESGMPKERFSAEFPKEGPSILRIQQVVRGDSAAYFCASSPPNSGANVLTFGAGSRLTVL.